Listed here are 9 T cell receptor beta chains from one sample, sequenced in a study of siplizumab effects on memory and regulatory T cells. Sequenced by immunoSEQ multiplex PCR; TCRdb stores in-frame clones only, minus some. The data contain some 64,000 clones, around 79% of them singletons. Material: memory CD4+ T cells sorted from blood. All receptors derive from a human donor in good health.

Here the CDR3 DNA reads TGTGCCAGCAGCTACAGGGGGCTCCCCACAGATACGCAGTATTTT. It encodes CASSYRGLPTDTQYF. The rearrangement uses TRBV7-9 and TRBJ2-3, with 9 bases fitting TRBD1. The CDR3 is made up of 15 amino acids. The V gene end was trimmed by 4 bases and the J gene end by 2 bases; junction bases not matched to a gene: 4. Germline assignment: CDR1 SEHNR and CDR2 FQNEAQ (reference sequence).

The chain has TRBV20-1 and TRBJ1-2; D is unclear. Between the trimmed V and J ends, which lost 5 bases and 4 bases, there was a span of 8 bases. CDR1 is DFQATT and CDR2 is SNEGSKA in the germline V gene (reference sequence). The CDR3 runs to 11 residues. The CDR3 region has the DNA TGCAGTGCTGCGGGTCTCTATGGCTACACCTTC. Translation gives CSAAGLYGYTF.

This chain connects TRBV7-9 to TRBJ2-7, with 8 nucleotides matching TRBD1. The CDR3 length is 14 residues. The V gene end was trimmed by 10 bases and the J gene end by 4 bases; junction bases not matched to a gene: 12. Germline-derived CDR1 and CDR2 are SEHNR and FQNEAQ (reference sequence). In DNA form, the CDR3 reads TGTGCCATCCCCATCGGGACAGGTCAATACGAGCAGTACTTC. Translated, it gives CAIPIGTGQYEQYF.

The chain joins TRBV2 to TRBJ2-7; D is tentatively TRBD1 or TRBD2 (5 bases each). This CDR3 comprises 14 residues. Trimming stripped 6 bases from V and 7 bases from J, with 19 bases between. Germline V gene data show CDR1 as SNHLY and CDR2 as FYNNEI. The CDR3 DNA is TGTGCCAGCAGCGCAGACCGGGACCCGGGGGAGCAGTACTTC. It encodes CASSADRDPGEQYF.

V gene TRBV28 combines with J gene TRBJ1-5; D not certain. V was clipped by 5 bases and J by 4 bases, with 3 bases between them. This CDR3 region has 11 residues. Germline V gives CDR1 MDHEN, CDR2 SYDVKM. For the CDR3, the DNA is TGTGCCAGCAGTGTTAATCAGCCCCAGCATTTT. Translating it yields CASSVNQPQHF. The variable domain in full, completed from reference TRBV28 and TRBJ1-5, reads DVKVTQSSRYLVKRTGEKVFLECVQDMDHENMFWYRQDPGLGLRLIYFSYDVKMKEKGDIPEGYSVSREKKERFSLILESASTNQTSMYLCASSVNQPQHFGDGTRLSIL.

The chain employs TRBV10-3 and TRBJ1-4; 8 bases match TRBD1. This CDR3 has 15 residues. Germline V gives CDR1 ENHRY, CDR2 SYGVKD. J gave up 8 bases and V 3 bases, and 8 bases lay outside the gene matches. This CDR3 is CAISEPTGGGEKLFF. Here the CDR3 DNA reads TGTGCCATCAGTGAACCTACAGGGGGAGGAGAAAAACTGTTTTTT.

The chain employs TRBV9 and TRBJ2-1, with 15 bases that match TRBD2. CDR1 SGDLS and CDR2 YYNGEE come from the germline V gene. J gave up 10 bases and V 3 bases, and 17 bases lay outside the gene matches. The CDR3 runs 19 residues. As DNA, the CDR3 is TGTGCCAGCAGCGCCGGGACTAGCGGGGGGCTAGGGCGAGCTTCCGAGCAGTTCTTC. The encoded protein is CASSAGTSGGLGRASEQFF.

The rearrangement links TRBV5-1 to TRBJ2-3, with no clear D. This CDR3 is built from 13 residues. Per the germline V gene, CDR1 is SGHRS and CDR2 is YFSETQ. Trimming removed 1 base from V and 5 bases from J, with 8 bases in between. For the CDR3, the DNA is TGCGCCAGCAGCTTGATCCAGGAAGATACGCAGTATTTT. Encoded protein: CASSLIQEDTQYF. Filled out from reference TRBV5-1 and TRBJ2-3, the complete variable domain reads KAGVTQTPRYLIKTRGQQVTLSCSPISGHRSVSWYQQTPGQGLQFLFEYFSETQRNKGNFPGRFSGRQFSNSRSEMNVSTLELGDSALYLCASSLIQEDTQYFGPGTRLTVL.

To note about this clone: The DNA is omitted, as the CDR3 cannot be located on it reliably, and the CDR3 follows TCRdb's listing. The chain has TRBV21-1 and TRBJ2-1; TRBD1 is the table's D call, not checked against the DNA. TRBV21-1 is shown as a pseudogene. The CDR3 comprises 15 residues, both ends counted. The CDR3 reads CASSKVGQGANEQFF.